The 23 T cell receptor beta chains given below trace back to one sample, sequenced in a study of T cells in Graves' hyperthyroidism and ophthalmopathy. Amplification of TCR beta CDR3 regions was performed using RNA transcripts as template. The HTBI primer set was used in a first-round RT-PCR of the TCR CDR3. TCRdb called the multiplex PCR reads again in MiXCR, with one record for every CDR3 protein. The sample gives about 570,000 distinct CDR3 sequences, 14% of which show up once; about 15% is in the top ten. The sequenced sample consisted of blood. Receptors originate from a woman aged 40 to 50 with Graves' hyperthyroidism.

V is TRBV20-1 and J is TRBJ2-5; 11 positions match TRBD2. From germline, CDR1 is DFQATT and CDR2 SNEGSKA (reference sequence). After removal of 3 bases from V and 5 bases from J, the junction contained 8 bases not matched to a gene. The CDR3 sequence is 15 residues long. The CDR3 here is CSASLSSGGQETQYF. DNA for the CDR3: TGCAGTGCTAGCCTGTCTAGCGGGGGGCAGGAGACCCAGTACTTC.

At least ten counts were recorded for this clonotype. The chain joins TRBV20-1 to TRBJ2-7; 7 bases match TRBD2. The CDR3 is 15 amino acids. Germline CDR1 is DFQATT and CDR2 is SNEGSKA (reference sequence). Losses at the gene ends were 0 bases for V and 2 bases for J; bases not matched to a gene: 7. CDR3 sequence reads: CSARDQASGAYEQYF. CDR3 in DNA: TGCAGTGCTAGAGATCAGGCTAGCGGAGCCTACGAGCAGTACTTC.

A few counts support this clonotype. The chain uses TRBV4-1 and TRBJ1-2; 8 bases agree with TRBD1. The junction had 8 bases not matched to a gene; V was cut back by 0 bases and J by 8 bases. Germline V gene lookup returns CDR1 MGHRA and CDR2 YSYEKL. The CDR3 totals 15 residues. In DNA form, the CDR3 reads TGCGCCAGCAGCCAAGACAGGGGGCCTTTAAGGGGCTACACCTTC. This sequence encodes CASSQDRGPLRGYTF.

With regard to this clonotype: A much more abundant neighbour one base away suggests this may be a read error. The genes are TRBV28 and TRBJ2-7; D gene uncertain. This CDR3 contains 14 residues. Between the trimmed V and J ends, which lost 6 bases and 3 bases, there was a span of 15 bases. The V gene's germline CDR1 is MDHEN and CDR2 SYDVKM. This CDR3 reads CASSTPPRSYEQYF. The DNA of the CDR3 is TGTGCCAGCAGCACCCCCCCCAGGAGCTACGAGCAGTACTTC.

This clonotype has a count of ten or more. The V gene is TRBV20-1, the J gene TRBJ2-7, with 8 bases fitting TRBD1. J lost 7 bases, V lost 3 bases, and 11 bases had no gene match. The CDR3 is 14 amino acids. From germline, CDR1 is DFQATT and CDR2 SNEGSKA (reference sequence). This CDR3 is CSASASQGAREQYF. The CDR3 DNA is TGCAGTGCTAGCGCGAGCCAGGGGGCGAGAGAGCAGTACTTC.

In DNA, the CDR3 is TGCAGTGCTAAGGGCGCTTTAGGGTCCACAGATACGCAGTATTTT. The encoded protein is CSAKGALGSTDTQYF. The chain joins TRBV20-1 to TRBJ2-3; D ambiguous. Germline values: CDR1 DFQATT, CDR2 SNEGSKA (reference sequence). This CDR3 comprises 15 residues. The V end was cut by 4 bases, the J end by 2 bases, with 16 bases between.

The table lists this clonotype with many counts. The rearrangement uses TRBV4-1 and TRBJ1-1; D is undetermined. Trimming pared 0 bases from V and 8 bases from J, leaving 10 bases between. Looked up from germline, CDR1 is MGHRA and CDR2 is YSYEKL. This CDR3 has 13 amino acids. CDR3 region: CASSQDRGREAFF. For the CDR3, the DNA is TGCGCCAGCAGCCAAGACCGTGGCAGAGAAGCTTTCTTT.

This clonotype was seen repeatedly, ten times or more. The V gene is TRBV6-1, the J gene TRBJ2-1, with 9 bases aligning to TRBD2. The CDR3 has 15 amino acids. Unmatched junction bases numbered 5, after V lost 5 bases and J lost 3 bases. Germline assignment: CDR1 MNHNS and CDR2 SASEGT. The CDR3 DNA is TGTGCCAGCAGTTCCGCGGGAGGGCTCTACAATGAGCAGTTCTTC. Encoded protein: CASSSAGGLYNEQFF.

This sequence joins TRBV9 and TRBJ2-2; D is possibly TRBD1 (6 bases). V shed 5 bases and J shed 7 bases, with 15 bases lying between them. Germline-derived CDR1 and CDR2 are SGDLS and YYNGEE. The CDR3 length is 14 residues. The CDR3 loop reads CASRRDTLNGELFF. The DNA for the CDR3 is TGTGCCAGCAGACGGGACACACTCAACGGGGAGCTGTTTTTT.

The chain combines TRBV5-1 with TRBJ2-5; TRBD1 aligns across 7 bases. V shed 4 bases, J shed 5 bases, and the junction held 5 bases outside the gene matches. The CDR3 is 13 residues long. Germline CDR1 reads SGHRS; CDR2 reads YFSETQ. The CDR3 region is CASSNDRVETQYF. The CDR3 DNA follows: TGCGCCAGCAGCAATGACAGGGTTGAGACCCAGTACTTC. The whole variable domain, filled in from reference TRBV5-1 and TRBJ2-5, reads KAGVTQTPRYLIKTRGQQVTLSCSPISGHRSVSWYQQTPGQGLQFLFEYFSETQRNKGNFPGRFSGRQFSNSRSEMNVSTLELGDSALYLCASSNDRVETQYFGPGTRLLVL.

This clonotype has at least ten counts. This chain uses TRBV28 with TRBJ1-5; the D is unclear. Between the trimmed V and J ends, which lost 8 bases and 4 bases, there was a span of 18 bases. Germline loops: CDR1 MDHEN, CDR2 SYDVKM. The CDR3 contains 15 residues. Written as DNA, the CDR3 is TGTGCCAGCCTGGCCTGGGCAGGACTGAATCAGCCCCAGCATTTT. This gives the protein CASLAWAGLNQPQHF. The full variable domain, completed using reference TRBV28 and TRBJ1-5, is DVKVTQSSRYLVKRTGEKVFLECVQDMDHENMFWYRQDPGLGLRLIYFSYDVKMKEKGDIPEGYSVSREKKERFSLILESASTNQTSMYLCASLAWAGLNQPQHFGDGTRLSIL.

This clonotype was observed at least ten times. The rearrangement joins TRBV28 to TRBJ2-2; the D call may be TRBD1 or TRBD2 (5 bases each). The germline V and J ends were trimmed by 2 bases and 6 bases, with 16 bases remaining between them. CDR1 is MDHEN, CDR2 SYDVKM, per germline. The CDR3 spans 16 residues. The CDR3 is CASSLMGVPESGELFF. For the CDR3, the DNA is TGTGCCAGCAGTTTAATGGGGGTCCCCGAGTCCGGGGAGCTGTTTTTT.

On this clonotype itself: One end of the junction is discordant with germline, which a read error may explain. CDR3 amino acids: CAGSPTSYSGGGSYEQYF. The CDR3 DNA follows: TGTGCCGGCAGTCCAACCTCTTATAGCGGGGGGGGATCCTACGAGCAGTACTTC. The J gene is TRBJ2-7, the V gene TRBV27, with 11 bases fitting TRBD2. Germline V gives CDR1 MNHEY, CDR2 SMNVEV (reference sequence). CDR3 length: 18 amino acids.

This clonotype appeared many times. The chain couples TRBV29-1 to TRBJ1-4; 8 bases agree with TRBD1. CDR1 and CDR2 from the germline V gene are SQVTM and ANQGSEA. CDR3 length: 13 amino acids. Losses at the gene ends were 7 bases for V and 5 bases for J; bases not matched to a gene: 6. The CDR3 sequence is CSAGQGGNEKLFF. The DNA for the CDR3 is TGCAGCGCAGGACAGGGAGGAAATGAAAAACTGTTTTTT.

This clonotype was recorded at least ten times. The chain links TRBV2 to TRBJ1-2; the D is unclear. CDR3 length equals 14 residues. CDR1 is SNHLY and CDR2 is FYNNEI in the germline V gene. V was cut by 3 bases and J by 4 bases, with 12 bases left in between. CDR3 amino acids: CASSDGPMGYGYTF. In nucleotides, the CDR3 is TGTGCCAGCAGTGACGGCCCAATGGGCTATGGCTACACCTTC.

The gene calls are TRBV5-4 and TRBJ1-6, with 7 bases fitting TRBD1. The trim removed 3 bases at V and 4 bases at J, leaving 10 bases unmatched. There are 17 residues in the CDR3. The V gene's germline CDR1 is SGHNT and CDR2 YYREEE (reference sequence). This CDR3 is CASSSEAQQGYNSPLHF. In DNA form, the CDR3 reads TGTGCCAGCAGCTCGGAAGCCCAACAGGGGTATAATTCACCCCTCCACTTT.

The J gene is TRBJ2-1, the V gene TRBV12-3 or TRBV12-4; unclear D gene. V was cut by 1 base and J by 13 bases, with 14 bases left in between. The CDR3 runs to 13 residues. The DNA of the CDR3 is TGTGCCAGCAGTTTAGACACTTCAGATCGACAGTTCTTC. Encoded protein: CASSLDTSDRQFF.

This clonotype was found a few times. The chain is built from TRBV10-3 and TRBJ1-5; TRBD1 might be the D (6 bases). With 6 bases removed from V and 3 bases from J, the gap between germline ends came to 9 bases. CDR3 size: 13 residues. CDR1 is ENHRY and CDR2 is SYGVKD in the germline V gene. CDR3 loop: CAISGQFNQPQHF. The DNA for the CDR3 is TGTGCCATCAGCGGACAGTTCAATCAGCCCCAGCATTTT.

The gene calls are TRBV15 and TRBJ2-3; D call uncertain. Between the trimmed V and J ends, which lost 2 bases and 4 bases, there was a span of 10 bases. The CDR3 spans 14 residues. The V gene's germline CDR1 is LNHNV and CDR2 YYDKDF (reference sequence). CDR3 sequence: CATSRPAASDTQYF. The DNA of the CDR3 is TGTGCCACCAGCAGACCCGCGGCTTCAGATACGCAGTATTTT.

The table lists this clonotype with many counts. The chain joins TRBV20-1 to TRBJ2-5; D perhaps matches TRBD2 (5 bases). V shed 1 base and J shed 9 bases, with 15 bases lying between them. The CDR3 runs 13 residues. In germline, CDR1 is DFQATT, CDR2 SNEGSKA (reference sequence). The CDR3, as DNA: TGCAGTGCTAGAGTGGACCCCTTGGAGGCCCAGTACTTC. Protein product: CSARVDPLEAQYF.

The chain links TRBV19 to TRBJ2-3, with 8 positions matching TRBD1. This CDR3 has 14 amino acids. J lost 5 bases, V lost 5 bases, and 6 bases had no gene match. Germline V gene sequence: CDR1 LNHDA, CDR2 SQIVND (reference sequence). In DNA form, the CDR3 reads TGTGCCAGTAGTTTCGGACAGGGCCGAGATACGCAGTATTTT. Translated: CASSFGQGRDTQYF.

With regard to this clonotype: A much larger clone sits a single nucleotide away, making a read error possible. The V call is TRBV18, the J call TRBJ2-5; D may be TRBD1 or TRBD2 (5 bases each). Germline V gene data show CDR1 as KGHSH and CDR2 as LQKENI. The length of the CDR3 is 15 residues. Trimming cost V 4 bases and J 7 bases, with 19 bases left between them. The CDR3 bases are TGTGCCAGCTCACTGTGGGGGTTGGTGAGGGGGACCCAGTACTTC. It encodes CASSLWGLVRGTQYF.

This clonotype occurred a few times. This chain joins TRBV11-2 and TRBJ2-7; a possible D gene is TRBD2 (6 bases). This CDR3 is built from 13 residues. Trimming took off 5 bases at V and 7 bases at J, with 15 bases between the two ends. CDR1 is SGHAT, CDR2 FQNNGV, per germline. Here the CDR3 DNA reads TGTGCCAGCAGCGTCGGTTTTGCGGGAGAGCAGTACTTC. Its protein is CASSVGFAGEQYF.